This entry lists 16 T cell receptor beta chains sequenced from one sample in a study of OX40 agonist ivuxolimab in advanced cancers. Assay: immunoSEQ multiplex PCR; the TCRdb copy retains only in-frame clones and omits some. The sample lists tens of thousands of clones, about 89% seen once, with about 4.4% in the top ten. The material was CD4+ or CD8+ T cells sorted from blood, obtained in a trial of the OX40 agonist ivuxolimab. Receptors originate from an adult with an advanced solid tumor such as melanoma, head and neck, liver or kidney cancer.

The V and J genes are TRBV28 and TRBJ2-3; D is perhaps TRBD2 (6 bases). Trimming took 5 bases from V and 2 from J, leaving 14 bases between them. This CDR3 comprises 15 residues. Germline V gene sequence: CDR1 MDHEN, CDR2 SYDVKM. The CDR3 nucleotides are TGTGCCAGCAGTGGGGACTTGGTATCCACAGATACGCAGTATTTT. Translation gives CASSGDLVSTDTQYF.

V is TRBV4-1 and J is TRBJ2-3; D is possibly TRBD2 (7 bases). The germline CDR1 and CDR2 sequences are MGHRA and YSYEKL. Deletions cut 4 bases from V and 6 bases from J, with 17 bases between. CDR3 size: 15 residues. DNA of the CDR3: TGCGCCAGCAGCCCCCGAGGGGGGGCGTTGGATACGCAGTATTTT. Translation: CASSPRGGALDTQYF.

The genes are TRBV6-5 and TRBJ1-5, with D hard to call. The CDR3 contains 15 residues. Germline CDR1 MNHEY, CDR2 SVGAGI. Trimming took 8 bases from V and 2 from J, leaving 16 bases between them. The CDR3 DNA sequence: TGTGCCAGCCTTCTTCTTGCCGGGGGCAATCAGCCCCAGCATTTT. Translation: CASLLLAGGNQPQHF.

V is TRBV5-1 and J is TRBJ2-3, with 14 nucleotides matching TRBD2. With V trimmed by 4 bases and J by 0 bases, 7 bases remained unmatched. CDR3 length equals 18 residues. From germline, CDR1 is SGHRS and CDR2 YFSETQ. The CDR3 protein is CASSTGLAGALSTDTQYF. The CDR3 DNA follows: TGCGCCAGCAGCACGGGACTAGCGGGAGCCCTCAGCACAGATACGCAGTATTTT.

In this sample, this clone turned up a few times. The chain has TRBV11-2 and TRBJ2-1; TRBD1 aligns across 10 bases. The V gene's germline CDR1 is SGHAT and CDR2 FQNNGV. This CDR3 has 17 amino acids. Trimming removed 1 base from V and 3 bases from J; junction bases left unmatched: 6. Here the CDR3 reads CASSLGTGGEVYNEQFF. The CDR3 region has the DNA TGTGCCAGCAGCTTAGGGACAGGGGGAGAGGTCTACAATGAGCAGTTCTTC.

CDR3 DNA: TGTGCCAGCAGCCCACAGGGAGCCAAGTTGGACACCATATATTTT. Protein sequence: CASSPQGAKLDTIYF. V gene TRBV6-6 combines with J gene TRBJ1-3; possible D gene TRBD1, 6 bases. This CDR3 is built from 15 residues. Germline loops: CDR1 MNHNY, CDR2 SVGAGI (reference sequence). Trimming stripped 6 bases from V and 8 bases from J, with 20 bases between.

The rearrangement uses TRBV7-8 and TRBJ2-7, with 7 nucleotides matching TRBD2. The CDR3 length is 12 residues. Germline loops: CDR1 SGHVS, CDR2 FQNEAQ. Trimming removed 1 base from V and 7 bases from J; junction bases left unmatched: 1. The DNA of the CDR3 is TGTGCCAGCAGCTTAGGGGGGGGTGAGCAGTACGTC. Amino acid sequence: CASSLGGGEQYV.

The genes are TRBV2 and TRBJ2-2; D is uncertain. From germline, CDR1 is SNHLY and CDR2 FYNNEI. The CDR3 loop spans 11 amino acids. Trimming left V 5 bases short and J 4 bases short, with 2 bases between. CDR3 sequence reads: CASSTTGELFF. The CDR3 DNA follows: TGTGCCAGCAGTACCACCGGGGAGCTGTTTTTT. The full variable domain, with the rest looked up from reference TRBV2 and TRBJ2-2, is EPEVTQTPSHQVTQMGQEVILRCVPISNHLYFYWYRQILGQKVEFLVSFYNNEISEKSEIFDDQFSVERPDGSNFTLKIRSTKLEDSAMYFCASSTTGELFFGEGSRLTVL.

This clone has only one observation. V usage is TRBV5-6 and J usage is TRBJ2-5; D unresolved. The CDR3 is 15 amino acids. Germline loops: CDR1 SGHDT, CDR2 YYEEEE. The V end was cut by 0 bases, the J end by 3 bases, with 12 bases between. The CDR3 loop is CASSLGGFGEETQYF. DNA of the CDR3: TGTGCCAGCAGCTTGGGTGGTTTTGGGGAAGAGACCCAGTACTTC. Drawing the rest from reference TRBV5-6 and TRBJ2-5, the complete variable domain is DAGVTQSPTHLIKTRGQQVTLRCSPKSGHDTVSWYQQALGQGPQFIFQYYEEEERQRGNFPDRFSGHQFPNYSSELNVNALLLGDSALYLCASSLGGFGEETQYFGPGTRLLVL.

The chain uses TRBV2 and TRBJ1-1; the D is unclear. V was shortened by 8 bases and J by 0 bases, with 13 bases between the two germline ends. Germline V gene lookup returns CDR1 SNHLY and CDR2 FYNNEI. This CDR3 is 14 amino acids long. The CDR3 is CASRTVIMNTEAFF. CDR3 sequence (DNA): TGTGCCAGCCGTACCGTCATCATGAACACTGAAGCTTTCTTT.

The rearrangement uses TRBV7-2 and TRBJ1-2; tentative D call: TRBD1 (6 bases). CDR3 size: 17 residues. Germline CDR1 SGHTA, CDR2 FQGNSA. Trimming left V 4 bases short and J 1 base short, with 19 bases between. The CDR3 sequence is CASSYAVGNRDNYGYTF. In nucleotides, the CDR3 is TGTGCCAGCAGCTATGCGGTGGGGAACAGGGATAACTATGGCTACACCTTC.

The CDR3 sequence is CASSLGPNYEQYV. CDR3 DNA sequence: TGTGCCAGCAGCTTAGGTCCGAACTACGAGCAGTACGTC. The chain joins TRBV7-8 to TRBJ2-7; D is ambiguous. Germline V gene sequence: CDR1 SGHVS, CDR2 FQNEAQ. Trimming cost V 1 base and J 3 bases, with 7 bases left between them. This CDR3 contains 13 residues.

The chain combines TRBV7-9 with TRBJ2-5; no clear D gene. V was shortened by 1 base and J by 4 bases, with 10 bases between the two germline ends. CDR3 length: 14 residues. In germline, CDR1 is SEHNR, CDR2 FQNEAQ (reference sequence). CDR3 residues: CASSLVGGRETQYF. The CDR3 DNA reads TGTGCCAGCAGCTTAGTAGGTGGGCGAGAGACCCAGTACTTC.

This chain uses TRBV5-6 with TRBJ2-5, with no clear D. This CDR3 comprises 12 residues. Looked up from germline, CDR1 is SGHDT and CDR2 is YYEEEE. V lost 2 bases and J lost 3, with 5 bases in between. The CDR3 region has the DNA TGTGCCAGCAGCTTACCAGAAGAGACCCAGTACTTC. This codes for CASSLPEETQYF.

This clone was counted between two and nine times. The chain recombines TRBV30 with TRBJ2-7; 8 bases are shared with TRBD2. This CDR3 is 14 amino acids long. Germline-derived CDR1 and CDR2 are GTSNPN and SVGIG (reference sequence). The trim removed 0 bases at V and 3 bases at J, leaving 4 bases unmatched. DNA for the CDR3: TGTGCCTGGAGTGTAGGGGCGGGGGGCTACGAGCAGTACTTC. It yields the protein CAWSVGAGGYEQYF.

This clone was detected a few times. This rearrangement joins TRBV4-2 to TRBJ2-3; 10 positions match TRBD1. The J segment lost 4 bases and the V segment lost 0 bases, leaving 4 bases of the junction unmatched. The CDR3 totals 16 residues. Germline CDR1 and CDR2: LGHNA and YNFKEQ. The CDR3 protein is CASSQESGQGADTQYF. The CDR3 nucleotides are TGTGCCAGCAGCCAAGAATCCGGACAGGGGGCAGATACGCAGTATTTT.